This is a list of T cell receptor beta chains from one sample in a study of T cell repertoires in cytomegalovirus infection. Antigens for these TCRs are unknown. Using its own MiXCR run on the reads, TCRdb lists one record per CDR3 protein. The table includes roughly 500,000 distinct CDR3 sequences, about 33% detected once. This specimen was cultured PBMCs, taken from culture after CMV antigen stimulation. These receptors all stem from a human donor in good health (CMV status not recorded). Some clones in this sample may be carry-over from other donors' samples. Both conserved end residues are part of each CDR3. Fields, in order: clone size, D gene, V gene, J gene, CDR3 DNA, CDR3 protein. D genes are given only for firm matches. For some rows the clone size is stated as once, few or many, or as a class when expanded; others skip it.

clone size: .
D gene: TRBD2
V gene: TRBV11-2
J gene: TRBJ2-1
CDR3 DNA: TGTGCCAGCAGCTTAGATCACTGGACTAGCGGGAGGAGCTACAATGAGCAGTTCTTC
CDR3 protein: CASSLDHWTSGRSYNEQFF

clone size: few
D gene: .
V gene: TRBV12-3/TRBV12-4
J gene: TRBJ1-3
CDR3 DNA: TGTGCCAGCAGTTTTTGGCAGGGTGGAAACACCATATATTTT
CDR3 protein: CASSFWQGGNTIYF

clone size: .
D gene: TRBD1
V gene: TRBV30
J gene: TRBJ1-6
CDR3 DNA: TGTGCCTGGAGTGGGGACAGGGACAATTCACCCCTCCACTTT
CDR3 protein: CAWSGDRDNSPLHF

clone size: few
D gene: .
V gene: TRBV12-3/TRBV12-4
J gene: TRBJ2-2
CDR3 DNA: TGTGCCAGCAGTTTAGGGGTATCGAACACCGGGGAGCTGTTTTTT
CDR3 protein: CASSLGVSNTGELFF

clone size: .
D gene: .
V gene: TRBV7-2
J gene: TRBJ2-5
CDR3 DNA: TGTGCCAGCAGCTTAGCCCCCGCATCTCAAGAGACCCAGTACTTC
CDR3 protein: CASSLAPASQETQYF

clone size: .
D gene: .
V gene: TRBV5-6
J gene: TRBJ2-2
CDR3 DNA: TGTGCCAGCAGTGAGACCAGCGGGTGGGGGGAGCTGTTTTTT
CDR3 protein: CASSETSGWGELFF

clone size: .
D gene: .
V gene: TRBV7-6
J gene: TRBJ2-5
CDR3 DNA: TGTGCCAGCAGCTTAGGTGGTAACCAAGAGCCCAAGTACTTC
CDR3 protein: CASSLGGNQEPKYF

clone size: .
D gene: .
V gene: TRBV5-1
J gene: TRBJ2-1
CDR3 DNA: TGCGCCAGCAGATCGGAGTTTAGTGTCGGTGAGCAGTTCTTC
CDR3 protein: CASRSEFSVGEQFF

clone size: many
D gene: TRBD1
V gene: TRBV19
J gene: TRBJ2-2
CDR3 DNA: TGTGCCAGTAGTACCCGACAGGGGACCGGGGAGCTGTTTTTT
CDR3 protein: CASSTRQGTGELFF

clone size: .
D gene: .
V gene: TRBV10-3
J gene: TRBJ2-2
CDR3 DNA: TGTGCCATCAGTGCGGGCGCCGGGGAGCTGTTTTTT
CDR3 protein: CAISAGAGELFF